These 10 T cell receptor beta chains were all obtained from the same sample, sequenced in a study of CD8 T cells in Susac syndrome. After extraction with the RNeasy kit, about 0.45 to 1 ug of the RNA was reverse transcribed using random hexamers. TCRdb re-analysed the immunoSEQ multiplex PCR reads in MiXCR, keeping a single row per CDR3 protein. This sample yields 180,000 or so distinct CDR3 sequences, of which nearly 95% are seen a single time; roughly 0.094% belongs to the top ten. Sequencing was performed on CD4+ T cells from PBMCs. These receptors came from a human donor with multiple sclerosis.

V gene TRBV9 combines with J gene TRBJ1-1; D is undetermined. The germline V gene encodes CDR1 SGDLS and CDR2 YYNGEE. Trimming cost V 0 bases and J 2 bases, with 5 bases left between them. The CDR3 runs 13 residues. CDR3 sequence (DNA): TGTGCCAGCAGCGTAGCTCATAACACTGAAGCTTTCTTT. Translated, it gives CASSVAHNTEAFF.

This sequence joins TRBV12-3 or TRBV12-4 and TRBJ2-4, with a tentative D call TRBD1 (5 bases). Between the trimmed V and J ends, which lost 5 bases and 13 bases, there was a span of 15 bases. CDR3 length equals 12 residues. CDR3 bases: TGTGCCAGCAGTCGAGACCCAGGGCAACAGTACTTC. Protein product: CASSRDPGQQYF.

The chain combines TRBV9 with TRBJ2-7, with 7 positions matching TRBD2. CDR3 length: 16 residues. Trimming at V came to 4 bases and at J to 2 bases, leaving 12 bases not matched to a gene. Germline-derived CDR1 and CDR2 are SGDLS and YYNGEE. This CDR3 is CASSPMSAGTTYEQYF. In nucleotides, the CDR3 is TGTGCCAGCAGCCCTATGTCAGCGGGAACAACCTACGAGCAGTACTTC. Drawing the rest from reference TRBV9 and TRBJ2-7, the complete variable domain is DSGVTQTPKHLITATGQRVTLRCSPRSGDLSVYWYQQSLDQGLQFLIQYYNGEERAKGNILERFSAQQFPDLHSELNLSSLELGDSALYFCASSPMSAGTTYEQYFGPGTRLTVT.

The CDR3, as DNA: TGTGCCTGGAGTGTGGCCAATGAAAAACTGTTTTTT. It specifies CAWSVANEKLFF. The gene calls are TRBV30 and TRBJ1-4; D call uncertain. The V gene's germline CDR1 is GTSNPN and CDR2 SVGIG (reference sequence). CDR3 size: 12 residues. V gave up 0 bases and J gave up 5 bases, with 4 bases separating them.

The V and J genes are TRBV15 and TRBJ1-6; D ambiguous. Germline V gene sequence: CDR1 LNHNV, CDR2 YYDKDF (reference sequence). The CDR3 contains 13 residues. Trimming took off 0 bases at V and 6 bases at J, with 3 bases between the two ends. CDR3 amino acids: CATSREPNSPLHF. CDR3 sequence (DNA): TGTGCCACCAGCAGAGAGCCTAATTCACCCCTCCACTTT. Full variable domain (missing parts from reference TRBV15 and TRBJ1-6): DAMVIQNPRYQVTQFGKPVTLSCSQTLNHNVMYWYQQKSSQAPKLLFHYYDKDFNNEADTPDNFQSRRPNTSFCFLDIRSPGLGDTAMYLCATSREPNSPLHFGNGTRLTVT.

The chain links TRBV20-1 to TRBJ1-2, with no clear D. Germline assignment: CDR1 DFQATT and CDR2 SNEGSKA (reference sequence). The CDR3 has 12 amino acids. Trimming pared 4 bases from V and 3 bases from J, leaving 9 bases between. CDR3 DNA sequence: TGCAGTGCTAAGAGGGATGACTATGGCTACACCTTC. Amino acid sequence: CSAKRDDYGYTF.

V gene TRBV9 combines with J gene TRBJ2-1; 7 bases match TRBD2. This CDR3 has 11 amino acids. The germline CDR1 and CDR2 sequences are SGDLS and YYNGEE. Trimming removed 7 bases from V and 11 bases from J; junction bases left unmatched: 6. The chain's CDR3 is CASGGDGKQFF. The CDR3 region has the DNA TGTGCCAGCGGGGGGGACGGCAAGCAGTTCTTC.

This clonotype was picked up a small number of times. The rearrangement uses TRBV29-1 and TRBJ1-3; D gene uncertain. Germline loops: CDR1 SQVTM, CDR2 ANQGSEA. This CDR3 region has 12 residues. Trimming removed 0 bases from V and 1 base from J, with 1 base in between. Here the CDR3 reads CSVEDSGNTIYF. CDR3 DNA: TGCAGCGTTGAAGATTCTGGAAACACCATATATTTT.

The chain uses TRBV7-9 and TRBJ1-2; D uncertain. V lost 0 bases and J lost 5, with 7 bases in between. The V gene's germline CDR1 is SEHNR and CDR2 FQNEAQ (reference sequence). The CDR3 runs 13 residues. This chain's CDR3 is CASSLAGRYGYTF. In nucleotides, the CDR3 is TGTGCCAGCAGCTTAGCGGGAAGGTATGGCTACACCTTC.

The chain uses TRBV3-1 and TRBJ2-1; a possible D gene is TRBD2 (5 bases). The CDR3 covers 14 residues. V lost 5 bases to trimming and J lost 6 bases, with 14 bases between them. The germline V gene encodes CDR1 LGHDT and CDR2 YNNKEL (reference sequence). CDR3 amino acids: CASSDGLSLNEQFF. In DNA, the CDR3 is TGTGCCAGCAGCGACGGACTGTCCCTCAATGAGCAGTTCTTC.